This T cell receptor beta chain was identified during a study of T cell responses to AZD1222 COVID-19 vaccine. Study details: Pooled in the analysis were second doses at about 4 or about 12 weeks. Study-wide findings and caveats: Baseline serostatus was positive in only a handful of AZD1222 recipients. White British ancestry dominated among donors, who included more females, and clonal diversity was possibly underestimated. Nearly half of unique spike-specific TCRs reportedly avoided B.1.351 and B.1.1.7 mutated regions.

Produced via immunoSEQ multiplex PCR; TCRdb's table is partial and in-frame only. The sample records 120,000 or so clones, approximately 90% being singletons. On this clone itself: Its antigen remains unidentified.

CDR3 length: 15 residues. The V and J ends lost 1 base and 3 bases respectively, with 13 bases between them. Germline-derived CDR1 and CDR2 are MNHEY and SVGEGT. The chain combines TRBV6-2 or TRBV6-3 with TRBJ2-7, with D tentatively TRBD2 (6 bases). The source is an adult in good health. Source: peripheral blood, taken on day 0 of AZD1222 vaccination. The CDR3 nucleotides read TGTGCCAGCAGTTACTGGCGGGACTCGCTCTACGAGCAGTACTTC. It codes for CASSYWRDSLYEQYF.